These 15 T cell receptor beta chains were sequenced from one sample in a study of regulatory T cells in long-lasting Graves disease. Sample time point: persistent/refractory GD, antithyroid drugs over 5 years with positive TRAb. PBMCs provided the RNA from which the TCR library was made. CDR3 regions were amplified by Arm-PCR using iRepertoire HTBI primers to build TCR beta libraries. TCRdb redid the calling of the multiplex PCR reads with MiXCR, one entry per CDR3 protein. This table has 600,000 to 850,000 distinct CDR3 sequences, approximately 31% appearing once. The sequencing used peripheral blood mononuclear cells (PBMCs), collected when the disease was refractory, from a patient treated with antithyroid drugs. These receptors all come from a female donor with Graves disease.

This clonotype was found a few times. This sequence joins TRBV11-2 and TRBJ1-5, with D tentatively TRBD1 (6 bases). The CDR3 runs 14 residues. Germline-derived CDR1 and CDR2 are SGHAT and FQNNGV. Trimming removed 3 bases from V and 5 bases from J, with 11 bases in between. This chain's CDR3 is CASSLSPGDQPQHF. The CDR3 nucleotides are TGTGCCAGCAGCTTGTCCCCAGGGGATCAGCCCCAGCATTTT. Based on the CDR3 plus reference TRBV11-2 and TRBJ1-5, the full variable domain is EAGVAQSPRYKIIEKRQSVAFWCNPISGHATLYWYQQILGQGPKLLIQFQNNGVVDDSQLPKDRFSAERLKGVDSTLKIQPAKLEDSAVYLCASSLSPGDQPQHFGDGTRLSIL.

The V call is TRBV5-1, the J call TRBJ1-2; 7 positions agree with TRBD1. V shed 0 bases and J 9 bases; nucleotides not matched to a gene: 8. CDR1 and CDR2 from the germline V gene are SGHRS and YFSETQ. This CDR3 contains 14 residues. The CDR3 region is CASSLVSEGASYTF. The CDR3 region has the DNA TGCGCCAGCAGCTTGGTGTCAGAGGGGGCCAGCTACACCTTC.

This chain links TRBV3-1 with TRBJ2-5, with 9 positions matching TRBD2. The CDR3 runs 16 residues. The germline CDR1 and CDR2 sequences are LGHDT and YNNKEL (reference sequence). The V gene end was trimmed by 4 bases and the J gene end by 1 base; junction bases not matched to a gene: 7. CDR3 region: CASSPGTSIPQETQYF. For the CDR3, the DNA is TGTGCCAGCAGCCCGGGGACTAGCATTCCCCAAGAGACCCAGTACTTC.

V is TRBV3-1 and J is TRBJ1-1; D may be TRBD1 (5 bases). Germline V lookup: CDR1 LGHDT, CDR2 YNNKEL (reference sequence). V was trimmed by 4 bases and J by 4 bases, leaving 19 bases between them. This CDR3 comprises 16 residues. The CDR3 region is CASSPTPGTLGTEAFF. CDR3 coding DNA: TGTGCCAGCAGCCCGACCCCAGGGACCTTGGGCACTGAAGCTTTCTTT.

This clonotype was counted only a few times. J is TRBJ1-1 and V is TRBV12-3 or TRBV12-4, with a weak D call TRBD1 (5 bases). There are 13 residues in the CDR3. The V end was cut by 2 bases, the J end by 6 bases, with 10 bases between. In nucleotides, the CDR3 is TGTGCCAGCAGTTTACAATGGGGGGCTGAAGCTTTCTTT. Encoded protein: CASSLQWGAEAFF.

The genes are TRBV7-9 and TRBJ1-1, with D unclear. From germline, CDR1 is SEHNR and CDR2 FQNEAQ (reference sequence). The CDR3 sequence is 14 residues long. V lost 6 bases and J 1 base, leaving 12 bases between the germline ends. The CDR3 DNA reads TGTGCCAGCAGTCCTAGCCAGGAGAACACTGAAGCTTTCTTT. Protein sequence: CASSPSQENTEAFF.

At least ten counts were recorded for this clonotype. The CDR3 DNA reads TGTGCCAGCAGCTTACGGGACGGGAGTTCACCCCTCCACTTT. It specifies CASSLRDGSSPLHF. J is TRBJ1-6 and V is TRBV9; tentatively, D is TRBD1 (5 bases). The V end was cut by 4 bases, the J end by 9 bases, with 14 bases between. The CDR3 length is 14 residues. Germline loops: CDR1 SGDLS, CDR2 YYNGEE.

CDR3 nucleotide sequence: TGTGCCAGCAAACAAGAAGGACCGGGGGCTGAAGCTTTCTTT. Its translation: CASKQEGPGAEAFF. The chain joins TRBV6-1 to TRBJ1-1, with D possibly matching TRBD1 (5 bases). The CDR3 extends over 14 amino acids. Trimming stripped 7 bases from V and 6 bases from J, with 18 bases between. Germline CDR1 reads MNHNS; CDR2 reads SASEGT.

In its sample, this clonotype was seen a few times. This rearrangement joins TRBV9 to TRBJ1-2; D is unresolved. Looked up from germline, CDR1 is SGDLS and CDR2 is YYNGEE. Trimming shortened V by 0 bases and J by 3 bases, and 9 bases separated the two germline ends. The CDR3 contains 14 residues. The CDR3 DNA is TGTGCCAGCAGCGTAGCTCACTCATACTATGGCTACACCTTC. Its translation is CASSVAHSYYGYTF.

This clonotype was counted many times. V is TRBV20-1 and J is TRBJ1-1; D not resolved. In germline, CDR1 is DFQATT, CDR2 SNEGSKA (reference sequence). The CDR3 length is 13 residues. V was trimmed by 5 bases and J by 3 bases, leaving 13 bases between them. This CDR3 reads CSAGDRSDTEAFF. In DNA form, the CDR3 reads TGCAGTGCTGGGGATAGGTCAGACACTGAAGCTTTCTTT.

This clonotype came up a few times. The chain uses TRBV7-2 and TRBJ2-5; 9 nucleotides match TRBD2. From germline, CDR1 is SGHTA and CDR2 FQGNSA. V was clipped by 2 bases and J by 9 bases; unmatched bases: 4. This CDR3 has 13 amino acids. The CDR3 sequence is CASSLIAGVAQYF. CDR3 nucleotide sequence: TGTGCCAGCAGCTTAATAGCGGGAGTGGCCCAGTACTTC.

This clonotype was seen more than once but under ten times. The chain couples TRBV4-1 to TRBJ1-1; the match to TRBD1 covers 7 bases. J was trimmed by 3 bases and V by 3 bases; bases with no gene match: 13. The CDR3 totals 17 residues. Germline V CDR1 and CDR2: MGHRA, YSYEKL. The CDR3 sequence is CASSHVISRTGDTEAFF. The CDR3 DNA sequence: TGCGCCAGCAGCCACGTAATCAGCCGGACAGGCGACACTGAAGCTTTCTTT.

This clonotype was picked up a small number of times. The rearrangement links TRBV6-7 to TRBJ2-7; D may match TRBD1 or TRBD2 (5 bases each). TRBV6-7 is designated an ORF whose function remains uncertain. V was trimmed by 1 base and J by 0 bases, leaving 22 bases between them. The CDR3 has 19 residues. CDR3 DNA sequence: TGTGCCAGCAGTTACTATGGGACGGTCAGTAAAAGGAGCTCCTACGAGCAGTACTTC. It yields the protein CASSYYGTVSKRSSYEQYF.

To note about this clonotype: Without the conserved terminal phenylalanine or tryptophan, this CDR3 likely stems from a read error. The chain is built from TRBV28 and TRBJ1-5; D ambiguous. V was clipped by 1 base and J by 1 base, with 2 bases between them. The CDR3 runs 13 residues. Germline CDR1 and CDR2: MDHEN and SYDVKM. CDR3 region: CASSLSSNQPQHY. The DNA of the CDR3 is TGTGCCAGCAGTTTATCCAGCAATCAGCCCCAGCATTAT.

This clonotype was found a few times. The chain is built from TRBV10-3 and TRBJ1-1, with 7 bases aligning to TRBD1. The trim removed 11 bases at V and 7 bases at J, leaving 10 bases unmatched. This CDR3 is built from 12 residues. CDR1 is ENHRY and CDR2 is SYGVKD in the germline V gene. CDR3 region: CASWDSRFEAFF. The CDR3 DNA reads TGTGCCTCGTGGGACAGTCGGTTTGAAGCTTTCTTT.